This TCR beta chain originates from a study of T cells in Graves' hyperthyroidism and ophthalmopathy. This clonotype was detected many times. Template material for amplifying TCR beta CDR3 regions consisted of RNA transcripts. During a first-round RT-PCR of the TCR CDR3, the HTBI primer set was used. One entry per CDR3 protein results from TCRdb running MiXCR on the multiplex PCR reads. The sample has about 160,000 distinct CDR3 sequences; about 9.4% are singletons. The CDR3 loop spans 12 amino acids. Trimming shortened V by 8 bases and J by 1 base, and 11 bases separated the two germline ends. Germline loops: CDR1 GTSNPN, CDR2 SVGIG (reference sequence).

The specimen sequenced was blood. The TCR was taken from a woman aged 18 to 35 with Graves' hyperthyroidism that later progressed to Graves' ophthalmopathy. This sequence joins TRBV30 and TRBJ1-1, with D perhaps matching TRBD1 (5 bases). The CDR3 is CAVGPRNTEAFF. The CDR3 DNA follows: TGTGCCGTGGGACCGAGGAACACTGAAGCTTTCTTT.